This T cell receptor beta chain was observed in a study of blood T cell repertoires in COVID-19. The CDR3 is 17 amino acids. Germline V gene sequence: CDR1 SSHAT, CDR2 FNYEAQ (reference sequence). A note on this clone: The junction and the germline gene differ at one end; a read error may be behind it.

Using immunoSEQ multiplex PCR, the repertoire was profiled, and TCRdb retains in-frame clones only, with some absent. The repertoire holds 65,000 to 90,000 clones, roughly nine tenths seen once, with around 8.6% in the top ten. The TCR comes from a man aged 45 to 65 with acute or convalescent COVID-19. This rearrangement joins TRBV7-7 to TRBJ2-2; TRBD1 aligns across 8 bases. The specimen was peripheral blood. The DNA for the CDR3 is TGTGCTAGCAGACGCGATGTGTCACAGGGGGTTCCCGGGGAGCTGTTTTTT. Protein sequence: CASRRDVSQGVPGELFF.